The sequence of this T cell receptor (beta chain) was determined in a study of T-cell memory formation after mild COVID-19. MiXCR, run by TCRdb on the 5' RACE reads, gives a single entry per CDR3 protein. The table lists 450,000 to 650,000 distinct CDR3 sequences, roughly 18% of them singletons. This clonotype was seen ten or more times. The antigen is undetermined. The junction departs from the called germline gene at one end, perhaps through a read error. This CDR3 comprises 14 residues. CDR1 and CDR2 from the germline V gene are SEHNR and FQNEAQ (reference sequence). General study results and limits: Nothing showed for sure that second-wave clones peaking on day 37 were SARS-CoV-2 specific.

The origin of this receptor is an adult woman who had mild COVID-19 (a few samples of this study predate the infection). Cell type and time point are not known. Material for sequencing was PBMCs or a T cell subset sorted from them (not recorded which). The chain recombines TRBV7-9 with TRBJ1-1, with D perhaps TRBD1 (5 bases). CDR3 region: CASSLAQGNTEAFF. CDR3 coding DNA: TGTGCCAGCAGTTTAGCGCAGGGGAACACTGAAGCTTTCTTT.